These 17 T cell receptor beta chains share one sample of origin, sequenced in a study of long-term antiretroviral therapy in people with HIV. A v3.0 immunoSEQ assay was performed at survey level. TCRdb's copy holds only in-frame clones and misses some; the assay was immunoSEQ multiplex PCR. The sample has about 24,000 clones; 70% to 90% are singletons. Here the sequenced sample was unsorted PBMCs, taken 1.2 years after starting antiretroviral therapy. These receptors were obtained from a man aged 50-60 years with HIV.

This clone showed up just once. For the CDR3, the DNA is TGTGCCATCAGTGAGTCTGATATCACTGAAGCTTTCTTT. Translating gives CAISESDITEAFF. The V call is TRBV10-3, the J call TRBJ1-1; D ambiguous. Trimming removed 0 bases from V and 4 bases from J, with 6 bases in between. Germline CDR1 and CDR2: ENHRY and SYGVKD. The CDR3 loop spans 13 amino acids.

The genes are TRBV5-5 and TRBJ2-1, with 9 bases that match TRBD2. The CDR3 length is 15 residues. CDR1 is SGHKS and CDR2 is YYEKEE in the germline V gene (reference sequence). V lost 2 bases and J lost 7; bases outside the gene matches: 7. CDR3 sequence reads: CASSFSPAGGNEQFF. The CDR3, as DNA: TGTGCCAGCAGCTTTAGTCCAGCGGGGGGAAATGAGCAGTTCTTC.

The chain uses TRBV11-3 and TRBJ2-2, with TRBD2 identical over 7 bases. The CDR3 spans 16 residues. With V trimmed by 5 bases and J by 4 bases, 10 bases remained unmatched. Germline CDR1 reads SGHNT; CDR2 reads YENEEA. The CDR3: CASSNQGGHATGELFF. CDR3 DNA: TGTGCCAGCAGCAATCAGGGAGGGCATGCCACCGGGGAGCTGTTTTTT.

The J gene is TRBJ1-4, the V gene TRBV18; D gene uncertain. The germline V gene encodes CDR1 KGHSH and CDR2 LQKENI. The length of the CDR3 is 13 residues. V was clipped by 3 bases and J by 7 bases, with 9 bases between them. This chain's CDR3 is CASSPPWVEKLFF. CDR3 nucleotide sequence: TGTGCCAGCTCACCTCCTTGGGTTGAAAAACTGTTTTTT.

CDR3 residues: CASSSTGRGRDTEAFF. Here the CDR3 DNA reads TGTGCCAGCAGCTCCACAGGGAGGGGGAGGGACACTGAAGCTTTCTTT. The rearrangement uses TRBV5-6 and TRBJ1-1; TRBD1 might be the D (6 bases). CDR1 is SGHDT, CDR2 YYEEEE, per germline. The ends were cut back, 3 bases at V and 3 bases at J, with 18 bases in the middle. The CDR3 totals 16 residues.

This clone was seen only a few times. V is TRBV19 and J is TRBJ1-1, with 7 bases fitting TRBD1. Germline CDR1 and CDR2: LNHDA and SQIVND (reference sequence). The CDR3 sequence is 13 residues long. J lost 6 bases, V lost 5 bases, and 6 bases had no gene match. CDR3 amino acids: CASSVGTDPEAFF. The CDR3 region has the DNA TGTGCCAGTAGTGTCGGGACAGACCCTGAAGCTTTCTTT. The full variable domain, with the rest looked up from reference TRBV19 and TRBJ1-1, is DGGITQSPKYLFRKEGQNVTLSCEQNLNHDAMYWYRQDPGQGLRLIYYSQIVNDFQKGDIAEGYSVSREKKESFPLTVTSAQKNPTAFYLCASSVGTDPEAFFGQGTRLTVV.

The rearrangement uses TRBV6-1 and TRBJ1-2, with 8 bases aligning to TRBD1. The J segment lost 6 bases and the V segment lost 4 bases, leaving 13 bases of the junction unmatched. The CDR3 contains 16 residues. Germline CDR1 is MNHNS and CDR2 is SASEGT. The CDR3, as DNA: TGTGCCAGCAGTGGGGGACAGGATCTGCGGGTACATGGCTACACCTTC. As protein: CASSGGQDLRVHGYTF.

The V and J genes are TRBV18 and TRBJ1-2; 11 bases are a match to TRBD1. The CDR3 spans 17 residues. J was trimmed by 8 bases and V by 3 bases; bases with no gene match: 14. Germline V gives CDR1 KGHSH, CDR2 LQKENI. CDR3 loop: CASSPSARTGGAGGYTF. The CDR3, as DNA: TGTGCCAGCTCACCGTCAGCAAGGACAGGGGGCGCGGGGGGCTACACCTTC.

The chain is built from TRBV7-9 and TRBJ2-2; D unresolved. The CDR3 extends over 17 amino acids. Trimming cost V 4 bases and J 0 bases, with 15 bases left between them. CDR1 and CDR2 (germline): SEHNR, FQNEAQ (reference sequence). CDR3 loop: CASSYLDIGPNTGELFF. For the CDR3, the DNA is TGTGCCAGCAGCTACCTTGACATTGGGCCGAACACCGGGGAGCTGTTTTTT.

This sequence joins TRBV5-5 and TRBJ2-7, with 9 nucleotides matching TRBD1. Germline V gene data show CDR1 as SGHKS and CDR2 as YYEKEE (reference sequence). V shed 4 bases, J shed 4 bases, and the junction held 3 bases outside the gene matches. The CDR3 loop spans 13 amino acids. CDR3 loop: CASSPDRGYEQYF. In DNA, the CDR3 is TGTGCCAGCAGCCCGGACAGGGGTTACGAGCAGTACTTC.

This chain links TRBV7-6 with TRBJ2-3, with D perhaps TRBD1 (5 bases). This CDR3 has 17 residues. Trimming cost V 3 bases and J 0 bases, with 16 bases left between them. Germline V gene sequence: CDR1 SGHVS, CDR2 FNYEAQ. This CDR3 reads CASSFLLRQSSTDTQYF. As DNA, the CDR3 is TGTGCCAGCAGCTTCCTCCTCCGACAGTCTAGCACAGATACGCAGTATTTT. The full variable domain, with the rest looked up from reference TRBV7-6 and TRBJ2-3, is GAGVSQSPRYKVTKRGQDVALRCDPISGHVSLYWYRQALGQGPEFLTYFNYEAQQDKSGLPNDRFSAERPEGSISTLTIQRTEQRDSAMYRCASSFLLRQSSTDTQYFGPGTRLTVL.

This chain joins TRBV5-1 and TRBJ2-5; D perhaps matches TRBD1 (6 bases). The CDR3 runs 13 residues. V was pared by 1 base and J by 7 bases, with 11 bases between. Germline V gene lookup returns CDR1 SGHRS and CDR2 YFSETQ. CDR3 nucleotides: TGCGCCAGCAGCTTGTTGACACAGGGGACCCAGTACTTC. This sequence encodes CASSLLTQGTQYF.

V and J are TRBV11-1 and TRBJ1-3; no firm D call. V was trimmed by 2 bases and J by 0 bases, leaving 11 bases between them. This CDR3 has 16 amino acids. Germline values: CDR1 SGHAT, CDR2 FQDESV (reference sequence). CDR3: CASSLKHRASGNTIYF. CDR3 nucleotide sequence: TGTGCCAGCAGCTTAAAACACAGAGCCTCTGGAAACACCATATATTTT. The variable domain in full, completed from reference TRBV11-1 and TRBJ1-3, reads EAEVAQSPRYKITEKSQAVAFWCDPISGHATLYWYRQILGQGPELLVQFQDESVVDDSQLPKDRFSAERLKGVDSTLKIQPAELGDSAMYLCASSLKHRASGNTIYFGEGSWLTVV.

This clone occurred once. V usage is TRBV5-1 and J usage is TRBJ2-7; a weak D match, TRBD1 (6 bases). The V gene's germline CDR1 is SGHRS and CDR2 YFSETQ. The V and J ends lost 0 bases and 5 bases respectively, with 12 bases between them. There are 14 residues in the CDR3. CDR3 DNA sequence: TGCGCCAGCAGCTTGGGACAGGATTTCAACGAGCAGTACTTC. It translates to CASSLGQDFNEQYF.

The chain couples TRBV19 to TRBJ1-1, with 11 bases identical to TRBD1. The germline gives CDR1 LNHDA, CDR2 SQIVND (reference sequence). The V and J ends lost 7 bases and 2 bases, in that order; junction bases with no gene match: 6. The CDR3 is made up of 15 amino acids. The CDR3 DNA is TGTGCCAGTACCCCAGGACAGGGGGCTAACACTGAAGCTTTCTTT. Amino acids: CASTPGQGANTEAFF.

The rearrangement uses TRBV6-1 and TRBJ1-3; 10 nucleotides align to TRBD1. Germline-derived CDR1 and CDR2 are MNHNS and SASEGT. J was trimmed by 5 bases and V by 4 bases; bases with no gene match: 11. The CDR3 is 17 amino acids. The CDR3 nucleotides are TGTGCCAGCAGTGTCCGACAGGGGGCTAATGTAAGAAACACCATATATTTT. Protein sequence: CASSVRQGANVRNTIYF.

The chain is built from TRBV28 and TRBJ2-5; the D gene is possibly TRBD1 (5 bases). Germline V CDR1 and CDR2: MDHEN, SYDVKM. The CDR3 is 11 residues long. The V end was cut by 6 bases, the J end by 7 bases, with 9 bases between. CDR3 nucleotides: TGTGCCAGCAGCGCCCAGGGGACCCAGTACTTC. Protein: CASSAQGTQYF.